This TCR beta chain appears in the sequencing data of a study of blood T cells in healthy people across ages. This clonotype was picked up a small number of times. This CDR3 has 16 amino acids. J lost 8 bases, V lost 2 bases, and 8 bases had no gene match. Germline CDR1 reads MGHDK; CDR2 reads SYGVNS. A second PCR, run for about 7 to 11 cycles, used a sample-barcoded 5' primer plus a J-beta primer mix. TCRdb ran MiXCR on the 5' RACE reads and lists one entry per CDR3 protein. The data contain some 1.6 million distinct CDR3 sequences, 30% to 35% of them singletons. Sequenced sample: blood. The receptor was isolated from a woman aged 25-40 years in good health. This chain uses TRBV25-1 with TRBJ2-1; 11 nucleotides align to TRBD2. For the CDR3, the DNA is TGTGCCAGCAGTGAAAGTAGTAGCGGGGGGGCCTATGAGCAGTTCTTC. Amino acids: CASSESSSGGAYEQFF.